This TCR beta chain was sequenced during a study of T-cell reconstitution after alpha-beta-depleted transplantation in children. There are many counts of this clonotype. Using unique molecular identifiers, the investigators prepared the TCRbeta library. TCRdb reprocessed the PCR reads with MiXCR, giving one entry per CDR3 protein. Of fewer than 3,000 distinct CDR3 sequences in the sample, 20% to 25% were seen once. CDR1 is MDHEN and CDR2 is SYDVKM in the germline V gene. The CDR3 consists of 18 residues. Trimming at V came to 1 base and at J to 7 bases, leaving 15 bases not matched to a gene. V usage is TRBV28 and J usage is TRBJ2-2, with 7 bases aligning to TRBD2. The source was PBMCs, mostly from graft donor cells, collected 60 days after TCRalphabeta/CD19-depleted stem cell transplant. The TCR originated in a female patient aged 10-17 years who had a stem cell transplant for acute lymphoblastic leukemia, so the T cells may come from the graft donor. The CDR3 sequence is CASSLFPETWLAVGELFF. The CDR3 DNA sequence: TGTGCCAGCAGTTTATTCCCTGAAACGTGGCTAGCGGTCGGGGAGCTGTTTTTT.